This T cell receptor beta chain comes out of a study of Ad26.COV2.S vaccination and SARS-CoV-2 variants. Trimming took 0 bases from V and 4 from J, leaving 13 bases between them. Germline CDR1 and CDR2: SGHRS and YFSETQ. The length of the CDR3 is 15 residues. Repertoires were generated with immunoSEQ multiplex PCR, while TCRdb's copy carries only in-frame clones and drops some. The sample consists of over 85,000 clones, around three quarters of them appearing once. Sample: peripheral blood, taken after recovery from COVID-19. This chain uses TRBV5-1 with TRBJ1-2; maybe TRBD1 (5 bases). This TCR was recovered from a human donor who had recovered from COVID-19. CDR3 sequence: CASSLAGGNPYGYTF. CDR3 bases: TGCGCCAGCAGCTTGGCCGGGGGGAACCCCTATGGCTACACCTTC.